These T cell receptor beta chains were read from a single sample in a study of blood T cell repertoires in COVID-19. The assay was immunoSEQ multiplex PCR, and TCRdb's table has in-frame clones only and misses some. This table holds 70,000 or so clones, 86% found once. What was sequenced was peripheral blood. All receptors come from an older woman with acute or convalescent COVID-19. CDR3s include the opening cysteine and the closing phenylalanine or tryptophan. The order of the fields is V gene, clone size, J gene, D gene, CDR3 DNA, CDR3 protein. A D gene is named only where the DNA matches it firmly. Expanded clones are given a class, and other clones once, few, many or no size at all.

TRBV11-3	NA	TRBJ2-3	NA	TGTGCCAGCAGCTCCGGGTTGGGGGCTGGCACAGATACGCAGTATTTT	CASSSGLGAGTDTQYF
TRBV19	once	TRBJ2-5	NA	TGTGCCAGTAATGGGCAGGGGAGAGAGACCCAGTACTTC	CASNGQGRETQYF
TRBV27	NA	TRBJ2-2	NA	TGTGCCAGCCAACAGGACGGGGCAGGGGCCGGGGAGCTGTTTTTT	CASQQDGAGAGELFF
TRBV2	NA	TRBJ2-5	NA	TGTGCCAGCAGTGAAGGAAGACCCTACCCAGGGACCCAGTACTTC	CASSEGRPYPGTQYF
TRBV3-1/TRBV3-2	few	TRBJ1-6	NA	TGTGCCAGCAGCACAGGGATGAGCTCCTATAATTCACCCCTCCACTTT	CASSTGMSSYNSPLHF
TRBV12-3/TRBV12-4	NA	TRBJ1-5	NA	TGTGCCAGCACCCTATCAGGGGATCAGCCCCAGCATTTT	CASTLSGDQPQHF
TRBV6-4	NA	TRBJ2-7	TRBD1	TGTGCCAGCAGCTCGGACAGGGGGCGTTCCGAGCAGTACTTC	CASSSDRGRSEQYF
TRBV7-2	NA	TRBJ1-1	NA	TGTGCCAGCAGCTTAACAGAGAACACTGAAGCTTTCTTT	CASSLTENTEAFF
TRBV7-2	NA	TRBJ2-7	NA	TGTGCCAGCAGCTCCACCCCAGCGGAACTACGCGTTGAGCAGTACTTC	CASSSTPAELRVEQYF
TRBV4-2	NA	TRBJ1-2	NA	TGTGCCAGCAGCCAAGCAAGAGACAATGGCTACACCTTC	CASSQARDNGYTF
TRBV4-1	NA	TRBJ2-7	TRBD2	TGCGCCAGCAGCCTCATGGGGACTAGCGGGGGTCCCTCCTACGAGCAGTACTTC	CASSLMGTSGGPSYEQYF
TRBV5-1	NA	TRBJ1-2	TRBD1	TGCGCCAGCAGCTCAAGGACAGGGGCGAACTATGGCTACACCTTC	CASSSRTGANYGYTF
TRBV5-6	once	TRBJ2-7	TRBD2	TGTGCCAGCAGTAAGACGGGAGGTAGCGAGCAGTACTTC	CASSKTGGSEQYF